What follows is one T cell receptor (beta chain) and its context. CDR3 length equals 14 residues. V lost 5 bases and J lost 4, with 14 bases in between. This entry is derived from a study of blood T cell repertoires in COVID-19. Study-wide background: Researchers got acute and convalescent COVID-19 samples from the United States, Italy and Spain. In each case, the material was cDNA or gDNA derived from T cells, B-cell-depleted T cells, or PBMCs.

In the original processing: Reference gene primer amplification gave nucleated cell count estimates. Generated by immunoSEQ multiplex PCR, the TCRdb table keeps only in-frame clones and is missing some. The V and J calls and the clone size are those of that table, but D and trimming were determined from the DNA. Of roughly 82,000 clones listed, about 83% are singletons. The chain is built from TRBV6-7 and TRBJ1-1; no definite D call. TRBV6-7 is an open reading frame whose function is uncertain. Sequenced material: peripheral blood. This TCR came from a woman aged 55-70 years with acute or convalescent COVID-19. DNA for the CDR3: TGTGCCAGCAGTCCCTACCGTGGTACCACTGAAGCTTTCTTT. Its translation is CASSPYRGTTEAFF.